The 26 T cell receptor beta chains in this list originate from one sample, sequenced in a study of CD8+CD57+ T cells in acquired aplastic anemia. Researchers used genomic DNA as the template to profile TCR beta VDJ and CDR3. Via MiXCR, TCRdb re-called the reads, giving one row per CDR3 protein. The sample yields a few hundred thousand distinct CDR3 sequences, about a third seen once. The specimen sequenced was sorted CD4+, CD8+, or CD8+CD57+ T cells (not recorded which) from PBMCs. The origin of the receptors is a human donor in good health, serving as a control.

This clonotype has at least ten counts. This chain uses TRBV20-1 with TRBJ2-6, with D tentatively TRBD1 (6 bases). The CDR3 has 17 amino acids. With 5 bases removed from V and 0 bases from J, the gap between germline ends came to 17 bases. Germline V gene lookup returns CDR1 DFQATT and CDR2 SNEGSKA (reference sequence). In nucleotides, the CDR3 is TGCAGTGCTTTCCCTACAGGGTACCTCTCTGGGGCCAACGTCCTGACTTTC. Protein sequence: CSAFPTGYLSGANVLTF.

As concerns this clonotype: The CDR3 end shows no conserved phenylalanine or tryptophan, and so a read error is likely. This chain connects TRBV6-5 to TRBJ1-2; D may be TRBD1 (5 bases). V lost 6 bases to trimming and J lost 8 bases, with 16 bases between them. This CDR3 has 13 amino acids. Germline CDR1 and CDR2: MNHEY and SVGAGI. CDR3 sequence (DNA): TGTGCCAGCAGCTACACAGACAGCGCCGGCTACACCCTC. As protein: CASSYTDSAGYTL.

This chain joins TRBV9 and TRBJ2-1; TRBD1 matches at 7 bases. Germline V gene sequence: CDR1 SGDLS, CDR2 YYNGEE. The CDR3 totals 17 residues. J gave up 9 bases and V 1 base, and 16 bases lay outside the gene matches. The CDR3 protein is CASSVRGQPVPLGEQFF. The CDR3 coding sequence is TGTGCCAGCAGCGTACGGGGACAGCCAGTTCCCTTGGGTGAGCAGTTCTTC.

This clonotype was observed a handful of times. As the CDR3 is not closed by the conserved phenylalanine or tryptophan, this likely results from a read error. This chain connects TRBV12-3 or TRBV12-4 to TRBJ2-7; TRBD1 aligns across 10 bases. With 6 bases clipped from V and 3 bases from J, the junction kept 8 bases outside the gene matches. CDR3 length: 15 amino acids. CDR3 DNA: TGTGCCAGCAGCGTGGGACAGGGGAATTTCTACGAGCAGTACTCC. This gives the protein CASSVGQGNFYEQYS.

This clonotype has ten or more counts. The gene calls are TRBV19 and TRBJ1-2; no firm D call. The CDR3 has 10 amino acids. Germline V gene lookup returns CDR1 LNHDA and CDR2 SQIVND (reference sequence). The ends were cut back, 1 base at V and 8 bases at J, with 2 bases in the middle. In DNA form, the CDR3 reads TGTGCCAGTAGTATAGGCGGCTACACCTTC. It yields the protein CASSIGGYTF.

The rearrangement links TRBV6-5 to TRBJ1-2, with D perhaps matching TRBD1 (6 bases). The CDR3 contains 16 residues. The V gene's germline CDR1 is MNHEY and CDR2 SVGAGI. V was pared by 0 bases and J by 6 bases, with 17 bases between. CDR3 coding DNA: TGTGCCAGCAGTTACTCGTCGGGGGGCATCAAAGATGGCTACACCTTC. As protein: CASSYSSGGIKDGYTF.

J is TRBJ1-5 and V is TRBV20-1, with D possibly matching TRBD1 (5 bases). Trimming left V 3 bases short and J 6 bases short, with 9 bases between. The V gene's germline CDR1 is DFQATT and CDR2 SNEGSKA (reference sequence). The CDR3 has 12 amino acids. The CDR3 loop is CSASDRSQPQHF. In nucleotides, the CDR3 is TGCAGTGCTAGTGACAGATCTCAGCCCCAGCATTTT.

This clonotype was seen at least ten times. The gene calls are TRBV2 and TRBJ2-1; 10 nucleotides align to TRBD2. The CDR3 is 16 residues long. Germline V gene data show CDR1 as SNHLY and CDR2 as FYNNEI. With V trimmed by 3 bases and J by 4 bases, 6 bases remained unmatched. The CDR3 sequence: CASSEIGLAEYNEQFF. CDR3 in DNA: TGTGCCAGCAGTGAGATCGGACTAGCGGAATACAATGAGCAGTTCTTC.

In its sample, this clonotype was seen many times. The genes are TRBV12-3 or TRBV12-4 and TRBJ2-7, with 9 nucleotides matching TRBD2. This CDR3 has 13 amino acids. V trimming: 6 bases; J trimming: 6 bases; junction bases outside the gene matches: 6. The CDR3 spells CASRLGLASEQYF. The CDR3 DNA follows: TGTGCCAGCAGACTCGGACTAGCGAGCGAGCAGTACTTC.

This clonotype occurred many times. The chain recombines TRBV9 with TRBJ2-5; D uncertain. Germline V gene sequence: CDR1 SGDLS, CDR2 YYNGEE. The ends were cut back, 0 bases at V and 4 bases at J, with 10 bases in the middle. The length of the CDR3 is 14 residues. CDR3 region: CASSVDLRSETQYF. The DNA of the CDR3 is TGTGCCAGCAGCGTAGATCTCCGATCAGAGACCCAGTACTTC.

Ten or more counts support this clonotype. The CDR3 DNA reads TGTGCCAGTAGTATAGATTATGCTAGCGGGATAAAGACCCAGTACTTC. The encoded protein is CASSIDYASGIKTQYF. J is TRBJ2-5 and V is TRBV19; TRBD2 agrees at 9 bases. Germline V gene data show CDR1 as LNHDA and CDR2 as SQIVND (reference sequence). CDR3 size: 16 residues. The V and J ends lost 0 bases and 6 bases, in that order; junction bases with no gene match: 8. The full variable domain, its missing parts supplied by reference TRBV19 and TRBJ2-5, is DGGITQSPKYLFRKEGQNVTLSCEQNLNHDAMYWYRQDPGQGLRLIYYSQIVNDFQKGDIAEGYSVSREKKESFPLTVTSAQKNPTAFYLCASSIDYASGIKTQYFGPGTRLLVL.

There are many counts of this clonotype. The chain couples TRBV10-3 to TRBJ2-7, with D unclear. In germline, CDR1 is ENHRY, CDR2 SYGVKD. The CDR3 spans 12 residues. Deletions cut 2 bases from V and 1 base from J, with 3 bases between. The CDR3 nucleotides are TGTGCCATCAGTGAGCTTTCCTACGAGCAGTACTTC. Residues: CAISELSYEQYF.

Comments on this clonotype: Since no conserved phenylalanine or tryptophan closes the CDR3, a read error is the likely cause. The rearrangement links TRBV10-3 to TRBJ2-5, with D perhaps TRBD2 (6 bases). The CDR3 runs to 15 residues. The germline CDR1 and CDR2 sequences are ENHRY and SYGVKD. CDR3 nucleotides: TGTGCCAGCAGTCCATTTAGTGCGGGGAAAGAGACCCAGTACCTC. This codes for CASSPFSAGKETQYL.

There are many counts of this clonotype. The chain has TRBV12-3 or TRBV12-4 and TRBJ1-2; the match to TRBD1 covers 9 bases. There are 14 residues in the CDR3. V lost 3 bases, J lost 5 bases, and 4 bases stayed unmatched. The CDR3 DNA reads TGTGCCAGCAGTTTTGGGGGGACAGGGTATGGCTACACCTTC. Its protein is CASSFGGTGYGYTF.

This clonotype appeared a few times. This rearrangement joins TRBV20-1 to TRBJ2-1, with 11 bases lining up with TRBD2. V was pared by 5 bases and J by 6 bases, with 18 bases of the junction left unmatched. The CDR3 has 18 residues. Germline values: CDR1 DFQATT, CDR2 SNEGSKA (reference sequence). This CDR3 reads CSARSGTSGKLLFNEQFF. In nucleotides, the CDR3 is TGCAGTGCTCGGTCCGGGACTAGCGGAAAATTGCTCTTCAATGAGCAGTTCTTC.

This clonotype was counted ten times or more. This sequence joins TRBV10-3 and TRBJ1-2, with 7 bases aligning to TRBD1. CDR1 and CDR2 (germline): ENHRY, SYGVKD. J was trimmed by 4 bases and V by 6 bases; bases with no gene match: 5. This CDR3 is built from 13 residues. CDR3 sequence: CAIRGDSGYGYTF. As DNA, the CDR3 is TGTGCCATCAGGGGGGACAGCGGCTATGGCTACACCTTC.

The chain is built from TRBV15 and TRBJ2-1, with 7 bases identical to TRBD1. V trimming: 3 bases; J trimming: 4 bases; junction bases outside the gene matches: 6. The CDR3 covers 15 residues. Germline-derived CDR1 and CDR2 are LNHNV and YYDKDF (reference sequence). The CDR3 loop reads CATSSRGLRYNEQFF. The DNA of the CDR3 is TGTGCCACCAGCAGTAGGGGGCTAAGGTACAATGAGCAGTTCTTC.

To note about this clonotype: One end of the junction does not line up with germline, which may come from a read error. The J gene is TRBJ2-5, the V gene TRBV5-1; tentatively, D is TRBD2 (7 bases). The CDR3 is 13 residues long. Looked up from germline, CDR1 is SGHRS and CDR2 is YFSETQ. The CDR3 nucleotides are TGCGCCAGCAGCGGGGGGGGCCAAGGGACCCAGTACTTC. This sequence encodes CASSGGGQGTQYF. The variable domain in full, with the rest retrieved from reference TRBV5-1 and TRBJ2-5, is KAGVTQTPRYLIKTRGQQVTLSCSPISGHRSVSWYQQTPGQGLQFLFEYFSETQRNKGNFPGRFSGRQFSNSRSEMNVSTLELGDSALYLCASSGGGQGTQYFGPGTRLLVL.

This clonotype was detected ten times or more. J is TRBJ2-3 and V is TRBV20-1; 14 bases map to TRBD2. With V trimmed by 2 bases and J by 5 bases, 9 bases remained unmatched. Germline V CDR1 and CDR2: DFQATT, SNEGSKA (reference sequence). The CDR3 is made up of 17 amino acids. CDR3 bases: TGCAGTGCTAGATCCCCCCGACTAGCGGGGGGGAGAGATACGCAGTATTTT. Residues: CSARSPRLAGGRDTQYF.

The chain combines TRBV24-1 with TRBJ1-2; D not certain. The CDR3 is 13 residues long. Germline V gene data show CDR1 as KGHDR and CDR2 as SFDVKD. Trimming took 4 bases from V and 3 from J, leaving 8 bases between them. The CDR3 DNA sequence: TGTGCCACCAGTGACGCAGGAGACTATGGCTACACCTTC. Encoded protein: CATSDAGDYGYTF.

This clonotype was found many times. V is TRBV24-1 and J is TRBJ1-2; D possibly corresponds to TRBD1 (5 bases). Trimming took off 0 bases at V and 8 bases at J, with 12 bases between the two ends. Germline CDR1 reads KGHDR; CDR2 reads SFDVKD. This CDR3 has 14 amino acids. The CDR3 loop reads CATSDLFRGEGYTF. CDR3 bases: TGTGCCACCAGTGATTTGTTCCGGGGCGAGGGCTACACCTTC.

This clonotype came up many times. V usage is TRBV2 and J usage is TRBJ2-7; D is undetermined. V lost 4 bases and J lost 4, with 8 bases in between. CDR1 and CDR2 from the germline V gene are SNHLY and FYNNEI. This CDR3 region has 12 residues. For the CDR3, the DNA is TGTGCCAGCAGTGTCGAGGTTTACGAGCAGTACTTC. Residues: CASSVEVYEQYF.

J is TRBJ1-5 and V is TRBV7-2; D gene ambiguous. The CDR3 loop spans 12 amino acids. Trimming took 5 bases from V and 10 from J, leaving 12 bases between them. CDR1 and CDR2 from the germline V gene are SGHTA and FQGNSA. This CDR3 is CASSLEVGPQHF. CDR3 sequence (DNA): TGTGCCAGCAGCCTCGAGGTAGGACCCCAGCATTTT. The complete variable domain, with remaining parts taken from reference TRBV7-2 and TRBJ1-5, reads GAGVSQSPSNKVTEKGKDVELRCDPISGHTALYWYRQSLGQGLEFLIYFQGNSAPDKSGLPSDRFSAERTGGSVSTLTIQRTQQEDSAVYLCASSLEVGPQHFGDGTRLSIL.

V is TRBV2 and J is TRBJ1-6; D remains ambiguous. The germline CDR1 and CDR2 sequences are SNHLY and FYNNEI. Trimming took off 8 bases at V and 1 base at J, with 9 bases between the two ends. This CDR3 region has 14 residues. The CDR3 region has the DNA TGTGCCAGCGGCTCCTGGTCCTATAATTCACCCCTCCACTTT. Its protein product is CASGSWSYNSPLHF. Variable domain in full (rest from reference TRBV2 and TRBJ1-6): EPEVTQTPSHQVTQMGQEVILRCVPISNHLYFYWYRQILGQKVEFLVSFYNNEISEKSEIFDDQFSVERPDGSNFTLKIRSTKLEDSAMYFCASGSWSYNSPLHFGNGTRLTVT.

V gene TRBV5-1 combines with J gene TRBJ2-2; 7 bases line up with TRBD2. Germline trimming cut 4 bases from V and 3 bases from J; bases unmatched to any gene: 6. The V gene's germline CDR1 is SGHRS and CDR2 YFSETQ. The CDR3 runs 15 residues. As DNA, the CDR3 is TGCGCCAGCAGCCTGCTAGCGGTGGACACCGGGGAGCTGTTTTTT. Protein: CASSLLAVDTGELFF. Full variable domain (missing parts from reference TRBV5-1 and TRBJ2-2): KAGVTQTPRYLIKTRGQQVTLSCSPISGHRSVSWYQQTPGQGLQFLFEYFSETQRNKGNFPGRFSGRQFSNSRSEMNVSTLELGDSALYLCASSLLAVDTGELFFGEGSRLTVL.

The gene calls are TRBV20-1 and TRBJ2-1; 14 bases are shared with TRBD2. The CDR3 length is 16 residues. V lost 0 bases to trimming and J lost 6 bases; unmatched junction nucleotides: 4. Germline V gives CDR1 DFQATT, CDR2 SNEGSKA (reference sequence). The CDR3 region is CSARDTGLAGGNEQFF. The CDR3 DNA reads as TGCAGTGCTAGAGATACAGGACTAGCGGGGGGCAATGAGCAGTTCTTC.